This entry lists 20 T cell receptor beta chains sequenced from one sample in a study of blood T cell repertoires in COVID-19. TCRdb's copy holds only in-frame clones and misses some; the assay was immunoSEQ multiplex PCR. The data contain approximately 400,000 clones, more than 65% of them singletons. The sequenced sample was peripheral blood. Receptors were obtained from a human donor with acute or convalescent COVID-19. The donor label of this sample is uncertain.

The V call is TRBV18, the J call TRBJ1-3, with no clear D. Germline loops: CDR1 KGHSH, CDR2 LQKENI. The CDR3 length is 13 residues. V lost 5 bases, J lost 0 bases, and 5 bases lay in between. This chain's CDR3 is CASSTDSGNTIYF. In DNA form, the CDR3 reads TGTGCCAGCTCAACTGACTCTGGAAACACCATATATTTT.

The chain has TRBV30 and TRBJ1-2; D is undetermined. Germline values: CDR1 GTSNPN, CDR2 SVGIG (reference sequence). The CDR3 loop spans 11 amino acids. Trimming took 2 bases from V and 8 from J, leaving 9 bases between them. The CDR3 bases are TGTGCCTGGAGTATTGGTAGCGGCTACACCTTC. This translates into CAWSIGSGYTF. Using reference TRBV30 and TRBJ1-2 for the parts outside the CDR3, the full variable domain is SQTIHQWPATLVQPVGSPLSLECTVEGTSNPNLYWYRQAAGRGLQLLFYSVGIGQISSEVPQNLSASRPQDRQFILSSKKLLLSDSGFYLCAWSIGSGYTFGSGTRLTVV.

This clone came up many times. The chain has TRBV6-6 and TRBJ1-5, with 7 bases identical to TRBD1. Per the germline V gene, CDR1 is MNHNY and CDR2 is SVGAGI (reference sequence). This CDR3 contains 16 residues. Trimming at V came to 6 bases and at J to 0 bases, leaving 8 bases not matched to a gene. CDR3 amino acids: CASSPRTGLSNQPQHF. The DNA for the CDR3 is TGTGCCAGCAGCCCTCGGACAGGCCTTAGCAATCAGCCCCAGCATTTT.

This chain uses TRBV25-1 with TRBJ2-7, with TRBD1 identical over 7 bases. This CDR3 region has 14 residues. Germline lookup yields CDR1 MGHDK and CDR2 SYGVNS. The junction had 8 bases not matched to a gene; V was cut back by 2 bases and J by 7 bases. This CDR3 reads CASSEPDRVLEQYF. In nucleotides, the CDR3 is TGTGCCAGCAGTGAACCTGACAGGGTTCTGGAGCAGTACTTC.

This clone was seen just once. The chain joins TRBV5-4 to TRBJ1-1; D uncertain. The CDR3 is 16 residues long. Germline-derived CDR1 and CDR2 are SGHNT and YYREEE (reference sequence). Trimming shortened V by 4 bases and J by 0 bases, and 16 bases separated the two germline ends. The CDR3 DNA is TGTGCCAGCAGCATAAACCCTCGGGAGATGAACACTGAAGCTTTCTTT. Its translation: CASSINPREMNTEAFF.

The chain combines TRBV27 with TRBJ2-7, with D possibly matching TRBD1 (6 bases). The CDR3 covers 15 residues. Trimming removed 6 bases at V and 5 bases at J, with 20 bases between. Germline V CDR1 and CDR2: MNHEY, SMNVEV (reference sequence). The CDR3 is CASSPHSSPGDEQYF. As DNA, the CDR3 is TGTGCCAGCAGCCCCCACTCGAGTCCAGGGGACGAGCAGTACTTC.

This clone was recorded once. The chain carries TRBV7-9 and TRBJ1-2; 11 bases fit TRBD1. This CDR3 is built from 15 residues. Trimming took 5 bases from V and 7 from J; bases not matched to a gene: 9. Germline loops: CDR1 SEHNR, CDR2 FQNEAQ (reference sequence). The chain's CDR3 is CASSLIGQGASGYTF. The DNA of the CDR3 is TGTGCCAGCAGCCTTATCGGACAGGGGGCGAGTGGCTACACCTTC.

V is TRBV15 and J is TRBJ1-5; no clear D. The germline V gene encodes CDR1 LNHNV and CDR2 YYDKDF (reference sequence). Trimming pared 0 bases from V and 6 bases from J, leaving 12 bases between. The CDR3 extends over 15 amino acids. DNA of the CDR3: TGTGCCACCAGCAGAGAGAGGCCCGGGTTTCAGCCCCAGCATTTT. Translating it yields CATSRERPGFQPQHF.

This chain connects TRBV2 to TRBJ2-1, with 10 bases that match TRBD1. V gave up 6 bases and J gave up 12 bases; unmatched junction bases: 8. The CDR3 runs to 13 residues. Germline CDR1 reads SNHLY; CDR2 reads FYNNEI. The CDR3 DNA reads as TGTGCCAGCAGGATTGGGACAGGGGTATCGCAGTTCTTC. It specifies CASRIGTGVSQFF.

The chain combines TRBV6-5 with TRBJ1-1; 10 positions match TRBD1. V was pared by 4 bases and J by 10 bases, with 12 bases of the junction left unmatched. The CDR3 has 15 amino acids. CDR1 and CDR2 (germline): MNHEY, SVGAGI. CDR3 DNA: TGTGCCAGCAGTTCACGGGACAGGGGCTCCGGGCCAGCTTTCTTT. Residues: CASSSRDRGSGPAFF.

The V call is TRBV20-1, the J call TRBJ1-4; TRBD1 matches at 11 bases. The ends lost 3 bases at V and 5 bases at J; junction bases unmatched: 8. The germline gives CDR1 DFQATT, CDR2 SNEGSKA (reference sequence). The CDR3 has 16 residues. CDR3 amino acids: CSASISRTGGNEKLFF. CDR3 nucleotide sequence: TGCAGTGCTAGTATATCCAGGACAGGGGGCAATGAAAAACTGTTTTTT.

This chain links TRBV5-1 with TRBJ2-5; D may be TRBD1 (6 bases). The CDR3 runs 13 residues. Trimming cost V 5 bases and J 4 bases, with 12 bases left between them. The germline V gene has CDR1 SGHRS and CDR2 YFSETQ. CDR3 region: CASSPQGRETQYF. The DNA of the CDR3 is TGCGCCAGCAGTCCTCAGGGGAGAGAGACCCAGTACTTC.

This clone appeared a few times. CDR3 in amino acids: CASSLVSSGGIYEQYF. The CDR3 DNA is TGTGCCAGCAGCTTAGTATCTAGCGGGGGGATCTACGAGCAGTACTTC. The rearrangement uses TRBV11-2 and TRBJ2-7, with 11 positions matching TRBD2. CDR1 and CDR2 from the germline V gene are SGHAT and FQNNGV. V dropped 1 base and J dropped 3; count of bases not matched to a gene: 5. The CDR3 has 16 amino acids.

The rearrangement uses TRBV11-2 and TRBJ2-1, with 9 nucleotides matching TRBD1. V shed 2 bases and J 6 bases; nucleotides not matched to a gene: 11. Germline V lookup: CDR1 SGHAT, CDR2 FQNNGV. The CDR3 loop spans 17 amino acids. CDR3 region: CASSLSGTGQGFNEQFF. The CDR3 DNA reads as TGTGCCAGCAGCTTAAGTGGCACGGGACAGGGATTCAATGAGCAGTTCTTC.

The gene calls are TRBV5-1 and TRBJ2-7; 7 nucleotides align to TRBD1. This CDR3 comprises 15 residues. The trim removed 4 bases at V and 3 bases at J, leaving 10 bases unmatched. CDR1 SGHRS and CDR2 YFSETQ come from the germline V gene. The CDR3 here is CASSRSTGDLYEQYF. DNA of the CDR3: TGCGCCAGCAGCAGGTCAACAGGGGATCTCTACGAGCAGTACTTC.

As DNA, the CDR3 is TGTGCCAGCAGCCCGCTAGCGGGAGGGCACCACGAGCAGTACTTC. The encoded protein is CASSPLAGGHHEQYF. This chain joins TRBV3-1 (or the pseudogene TRBV3-2) and TRBJ2-7, with 12 bases fitting TRBD2. Germline CDR1 reads LGHDT; CDR2 reads YNNKEL (reference sequence). J was trimmed by 5 bases and V by 4 bases; bases with no gene match: 6. This CDR3 comprises 15 residues.

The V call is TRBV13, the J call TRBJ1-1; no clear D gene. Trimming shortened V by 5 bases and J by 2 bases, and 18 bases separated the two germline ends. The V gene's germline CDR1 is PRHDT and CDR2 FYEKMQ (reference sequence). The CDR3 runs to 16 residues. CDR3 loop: CASSPRALTGNTEAFF. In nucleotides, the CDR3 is TGTGCCAGCAGCCCACGGGCCTTAACGGGAAACACTGAAGCTTTCTTT.

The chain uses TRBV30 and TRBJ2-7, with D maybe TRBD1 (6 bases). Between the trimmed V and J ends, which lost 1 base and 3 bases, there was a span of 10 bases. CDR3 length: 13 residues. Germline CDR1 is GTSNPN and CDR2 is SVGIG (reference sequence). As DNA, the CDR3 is TGTGCCTGGAGTGCGGGACAAGACTACGAGCAGTACTTC. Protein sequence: CAWSAGQDYEQYF. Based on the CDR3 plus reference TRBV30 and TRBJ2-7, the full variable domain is SQTIHQWPATLVQPVGSPLSLECTVEGTSNPNLYWYRQAAGRGLQLLFYSVGIGQISSEVPQNLSASRPQDRQFILSSKKLLLSDSGFYLCAWSAGQDYEQYFGPGTRLTVT.

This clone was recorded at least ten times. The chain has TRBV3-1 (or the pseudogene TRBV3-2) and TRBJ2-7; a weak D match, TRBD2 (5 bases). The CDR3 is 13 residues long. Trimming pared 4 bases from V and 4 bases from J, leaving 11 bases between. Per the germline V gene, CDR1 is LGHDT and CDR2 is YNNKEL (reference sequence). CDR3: CASSRAVQYEQYF. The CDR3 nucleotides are TGTGCCAGCAGCCGAGCGGTACAATACGAGCAGTACTTC.

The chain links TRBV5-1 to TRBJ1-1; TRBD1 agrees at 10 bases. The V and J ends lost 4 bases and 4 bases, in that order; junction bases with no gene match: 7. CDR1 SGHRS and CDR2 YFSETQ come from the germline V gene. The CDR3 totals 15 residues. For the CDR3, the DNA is TGCGCCAGCAGCCCTGGAGGGACAGGGGCCACTGAAGCTTTCTTT. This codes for CASSPGGTGATEAFF.